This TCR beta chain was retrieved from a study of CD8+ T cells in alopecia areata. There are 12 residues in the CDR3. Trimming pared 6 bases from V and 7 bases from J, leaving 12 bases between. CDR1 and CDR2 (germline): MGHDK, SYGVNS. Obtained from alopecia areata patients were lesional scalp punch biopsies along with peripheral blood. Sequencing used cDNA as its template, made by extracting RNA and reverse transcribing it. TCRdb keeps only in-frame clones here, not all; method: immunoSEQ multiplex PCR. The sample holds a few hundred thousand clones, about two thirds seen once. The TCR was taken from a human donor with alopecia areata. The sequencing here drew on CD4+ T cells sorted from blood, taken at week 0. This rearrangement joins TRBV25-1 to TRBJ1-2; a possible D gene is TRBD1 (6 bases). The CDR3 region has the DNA TGTGCCAGCAGCAGGGGAGCTACTGGCTACACCTTC. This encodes CASSRGATGYTF.